These 17 T cell receptor beta chains were sequenced from one sample in a study of blood T cells in healthy people across ages. Using a J-beta primer mix together with a sample-barcoded 5' primer, a second PCR was run for roughly 7 to 11 cycles. TCRdb used MiXCR to reprocess the 5' RACE reads, holding one entry per CDR3 protein. The data hold over a million distinct CDR3 sequences, with approximately 40% observed a single time. Sequenced sample: blood. These TCRs come from a young woman in good health.

In DNA, the CDR3 is TGCGCCAGCAGCCAAGGGGGGCCCGGGACAGGGTCTTACGAGCAGTACTTC. Amino acid sequence: CASSQGGPGTGSYEQYF. V usage is TRBV4-1 and J usage is TRBJ2-7; 9 nucleotides agree with TRBD1. With 1 base clipped from V and 4 bases from J, the junction kept 11 bases outside the gene matches. This CDR3 is 17 amino acids long. Per the germline V gene, CDR1 is MGHRA and CDR2 is YSYEKL.

This clonotype was observed a handful of times. The V call is TRBV9, the J call TRBJ2-5, with a possible D match to TRBD1 (5 bases). Germline V gene data show CDR1 as SGDLS and CDR2 as YYNGEE. The V end was cut by 0 bases, the J end by 5 bases, with 11 bases between. This CDR3 is 14 amino acids long. In DNA form, the CDR3 reads TGTGCCAGCAGCGTAGATCTTAAGGGGGAGACCCAGTACTTC. Protein: CASSVDLKGETQYF.

This clonotype was seen just once. The chain combines TRBV28 with TRBJ2-5; D call uncertain. The CDR3 contains 14 residues. Germline CDR1 reads MDHEN; CDR2 reads SYDVKM. V gave up 5 bases and J gave up 6 bases, with 16 bases separating them. The CDR3 DNA reads TGTGCCAGCAGTGCTCTCTGGGCCGCTAAGACCCAGTACTTC. Its protein product is CASSALWAAKTQYF.

With respect to this clonotype: At one end the junction does not follow the germline gene, possibly because of a read error. The CDR3 DNA reads as TGTGCTAGCAGTGAAGAGGGGGCTCGGTACTTC. Translation gives CASSEEGARYF. The chain recombines TRBV2 with TRBJ2-5; 7 nucleotides align to TRBD1. The germline gives CDR1 SNHLY, CDR2 FYNNEI. This CDR3 has 11 amino acids. The variable domain in full, completed from reference TRBV2 and TRBJ2-5, reads EPEVTQTPSHQVTQMGQEVILRCVPISNHLYFYWYRQILGQKVEFLVSFYNNEISEKSEIFDDQFSVERPDGSNFTLKIRSTKLEDSAMYFCASSEEGARYFGPGTRLLVL.

The chain carries TRBV6-1 and TRBJ2-7, with 9 bases fitting TRBD2. The DNA end favors TRBJ2-5, so the J call may be wrong. CDR1 and CDR2 (germline): MNHNS, SASEGT. The CDR3 is 14 amino acids. CDR3 in amino acids: CARVGLAGQETQYF. CDR3 DNA sequence: TGTGCCCGCGTGGGGCTAGCGGGACAAGAGACCCAGTACTTC.

Only a few counts were recorded for this clonotype. Relative to the germline gene, one junction end is altered; a read error may explain this. The V call is TRBV5-1, the J call TRBJ2-5; 9 bases are shared with TRBD2. The CDR3 consists of 12 residues. Germline V gene sequence: CDR1 SGHRS, CDR2 YFSETQ. The DNA of the CDR3 is TGCGCCACCAGCCCGACTAGCGGAGAGCAGTACTTC. This codes for CATSPTSGEQYF.

The CDR3 nucleotides read TGCGCCAGCAGCTTGAGGGCCGACAGGGTAAACACTGAAGCTTTCTTT. Translation: CASSLRADRVNTEAFF. V and J are TRBV5-1 and TRBJ1-1; 7 bases are shared with TRBD1. The V segment lost 1 base and the J segment 2 bases; nucleotides outside the gene matches: 8. Germline CDR1 SGHRS, CDR2 YFSETQ. The CDR3 loop spans 16 amino acids.

The chain couples TRBV20-1 to TRBJ1-4; 9 bases fit TRBD1. V was pared by 6 bases and J by 4 bases, with 15 bases of the junction left unmatched. Per the germline V gene, CDR1 is DFQATT and CDR2 is SNEGSKA (reference sequence). This CDR3 is built from 17 residues. The CDR3 sequence is CSAPPGQGRLLNEKLFF. The CDR3 bases are TGCAGTGCGCCTCCGGGACAGGGTCGACTCCTTAATGAAAAACTGTTTTTT.

The chain uses TRBV5-1 and TRBJ2-1; 7 positions agree with TRBD2. Trimming cost V 0 bases and J 9 bases; bases outside gene matches: 9. The CDR3 has 15 amino acids. From germline, CDR1 is SGHRS and CDR2 YFSETQ. The CDR3 sequence: CASSLGAAGAGEQFF. The DNA for the CDR3 is TGCGCCAGCAGCTTGGGCGCTGCGGGAGCGGGTGAGCAGTTCTTC.

This clonotype occurred a few times. This CDR3 reads CASSQDRQGGSYEQYF. The CDR3 nucleotides read TGCGCCAGCAGCCAAGATAGGCAGGGGGGCTCCTACGAGCAGTACTTC. The gene calls are TRBV4-1 and TRBJ2-7; possibly TRBD1 for D (7 bases). Germline CDR1 MGHRA, CDR2 YSYEKL. Trimming pared 0 bases from V and 0 bases from J, leaving 12 bases between. This CDR3 has 16 residues.

This clonotype was seen many times. This chain uses TRBV27 with TRBJ2-7, with D perhaps matching TRBD1 (7 bases). Germline CDR1 reads MNHEY; CDR2 reads SMNVEV (reference sequence). The CDR3 consists of 15 residues. The ends were cut back, 2 bases at V and 1 base at J, with 12 bases in the middle. The CDR3 spells CASSLAGGRSYEQYF. The CDR3 region has the DNA TGTGCCAGCAGTTTAGCAGGGGGGAGGTCCTACGAGCAGTACTTC.

The genes are TRBV4-1 and TRBJ2-7, with 8 positions matching TRBD1. V shed 1 base, J shed 2 bases, and the junction held 7 bases outside the gene matches. The CDR3 length is 16 residues. Per germline, CDR1 MGHRA and CDR2 YSYEKL. CDR3 sequence (DNA): TGCGCCAGCAGCCAAGCGTCCGGGACAGGAACCTACGAGCAGTACTTC. Protein: CASSQASGTGTYEQYF.

J is TRBJ1-1 and V is TRBV11-2; D is unclear. Per the germline V gene, CDR1 is SGHAT and CDR2 is FQNNGV. The CDR3 contains 12 residues. The ends were cut back, 9 bases at V and 4 bases at J, with 12 bases in the middle. The CDR3 nucleotides read TGTGCCAGTGGCGACCCACCCACTGAAGCTTTCTTT. Translation gives CASGDPPTEAFF.

J is TRBJ2-5 and V is TRBV6-1; 9 positions match TRBD2. Germline CDR1 is MNHNS and CDR2 is SASEGT. Trimming at V came to 5 bases and at J to 3 bases, leaving 4 bases not matched to a gene. This CDR3 is 14 amino acids long. CDR3 sequence: CASSTSGLEETQYF. The CDR3 nucleotides read TGTGCCAGCAGTACTAGCGGGCTTGAAGAGACCCAGTACTTC.

This rearrangement joins TRBV4-1 to TRBJ1-5, with D perhaps matching TRBD1 (6 bases). There are 16 residues in the CDR3. Trimming pared 2 bases from V and 3 bases from J, leaving 14 bases between. Germline lookup yields CDR1 MGHRA and CDR2 YSYEKL. CDR3 sequence (DNA): TGCGCCAGCAGCCAAAGGTTTACAGGGAACAATCAGCCCCAGCATTTT. Translated, it gives CASSQRFTGNNQPQHF.

This clonotype was recorded a few times. The chain combines TRBV25-1 with TRBJ2-5; 14 nucleotides match TRBD2. There are 20 residues in the CDR3. The V and J ends lost 3 bases and 4 bases, in that order; junction bases with no gene match: 16. In germline, CDR1 is MGHDK, CDR2 SYGVNS. The CDR3: CASSDHSTSGGARGRETQYF. For the CDR3, the DNA is TGTGCCAGCAGTGACCACTCGACTAGCGGGGGGGCCCGTGGTCGAGAGACCCAGTACTTC.

The chain uses TRBV28 and TRBJ2-7; tentatively, D is TRBD2 (5 bases). Germline lookup yields CDR1 MDHEN and CDR2 SYDVKM. The CDR3 spans 13 residues. Trimming left V 5 bases short and J 3 bases short, with 11 bases between. CDR3 in amino acids: CASSIGGHYEQYF. The CDR3 region has the DNA TGTGCCAGCAGTATTGGAGGTCACTACGAGCAGTACTTC.